Below are 19 T cell receptor beta chains sequenced from a single sample in a study of blood T cell repertoires in COVID-19. TCRdb's table, derived via immunoSEQ multiplex PCR, lists solely in-frame clones and lacks some. The sample contains roughly 180,000 clones, around 94% of which appear only once. Sample: peripheral blood. These TCRs come from a man aged 30 to 45 with COVID-19, enrolled during active disease.

The chain links TRBV14 to TRBJ1-4, with 9 nucleotides matching TRBD1. This CDR3 has 16 amino acids. Germline V CDR1 and CDR2: SGHDN, FVKESK. With 3 bases clipped from V and 5 bases from J, the junction kept 7 bases outside the gene matches. As DNA, the CDR3 is TGTGCCAGCAGCCAGGCGCCCGGGACAGGGAATGAAAAACTGTTTTTT. Translation gives CASSQAPGTGNEKLFF.

V usage is TRBV5-6 and J usage is TRBJ2-7; 8 nucleotides line up with TRBD2. With 4 bases clipped from V and 2 bases from J, the junction kept 11 bases outside the gene matches. In germline, CDR1 is SGHDT, CDR2 YYEEEE. There are 16 residues in the CDR3. The CDR3 sequence is CASSPGGTDKTYEQYF. For the CDR3, the DNA is TGTGCCAGCAGCCCGGGGGGGACCGATAAAACCTACGAGCAGTACTTC. The entire variable domain, with the rest obtained from reference TRBV5-6 and TRBJ2-7, is as follows: DAGVTQSPTHLIKTRGQQVTLRCSPKSGHDTVSWYQQALGQGPQFIFQYYEEEERQRGNFPDRFSGHQFPNYSSELNVNALLLGDSALYLCASSPGGTDKTYEQYFGPGTRLTVT.

The V gene is TRBV5-1, the J gene TRBJ2-2; 7 bases are a match to TRBD1. Germline V gene sequence: CDR1 SGHRS, CDR2 YFSETQ. This CDR3 is 15 amino acids long. J was trimmed by 5 bases and V by 3 bases; bases with no gene match: 7. In DNA form, the CDR3 reads TGCGCCAGCAGCTCCGATGGGACAGCTACCGGGGAGCTGTTTTTT. This translates into CASSSDGTATGELFF.

The V call is TRBV21-1, the J call TRBJ1-5. TRBV21-1 has pseudogene status. The CDR3 contains 13 residues. The CDR3 coding sequence is TGTGCCAGCAGCAAGGAGAGCAATCAGCCCCAGCATTTT. Its translation: CASSKESNQPQHF.

The J gene is TRBJ1-2, the V gene TRBV7-6; 9 bases align to TRBD1. The CDR3 consists of 17 residues. Per germline, CDR1 SGHVS and CDR2 FNYEAQ. V shed 2 bases and J 4 bases; nucleotides not matched to a gene: 11. The CDR3, as DNA: TGTGCCAGCAGCTTAAAGGGGGGGGACAGGGCTGGCTATGGCTACACCTTC. This gives the protein CASSLKGGDRAGYGYTF.

This chain joins TRBV23-1 and TRBJ1-2, with no clear D. TRBV23-1 counts as an open reading frame of uncertain function. V was trimmed by 1 base and J by 2 bases, leaving 8 bases between them. The CDR3 is made up of 14 amino acids. CDR3 amino acids: CASSQFTGNYGYTF. CDR3 nucleotide sequence: TGCGCCAGCAGTCAATTTACCGGGAACTATGGCTACACCTTC.

This clone has more than one count but fewer than ten. The chain is built from TRBV5-1 and TRBJ2-7; 7 bases are a match to TRBD1. V was pared by 2 bases and J by 0 bases, with 5 bases of the junction left unmatched. This CDR3 region has 15 residues. Germline V gene lookup returns CDR1 SGHRS and CDR2 YFSETQ. CDR3 loop: CASSLGDSSSYEQYF. In DNA form, the CDR3 reads TGCGCCAGCAGCTTAGGGGACAGTAGCTCCTACGAGCAGTACTTC. The full variable domain, its missing parts supplied by reference TRBV5-1 and TRBJ2-7, is KAGVTQTPRYLIKTRGQQVTLSCSPISGHRSVSWYQQTPGQGLQFLFEYFSETQRNKGNFPGRFSGRQFSNSRSEMNVSTLELGDSALYLCASSLGDSSSYEQYFGPGTRLTVT.

The chain employs TRBV5-4 and TRBJ1-1; D is perhaps TRBD1 (6 bases). V lost 1 base, J lost 1 base, and 17 bases lay in between. The V gene's germline CDR1 is SGHNT and CDR2 YYREEE (reference sequence). This CDR3 contains 17 residues. In DNA form, the CDR3 reads TGTGCCAGCAGCTTGCCCACGATGGGGGCTTCGAACACTGAAGCTTTCTTT. It translates to CASSLPTMGASNTEAFF.

V gene TRBV20-1 combines with J gene TRBJ1-1; D ambiguous. The CDR3 length is 11 residues. V was pared by 0 bases and J by 7 bases, with 6 bases between. Germline V gene sequence: CDR1 DFQATT, CDR2 SNEGSKA (reference sequence). The CDR3 region is CSAREQFEAFF. In DNA, the CDR3 is TGCAGTGCTAGAGAACAGTTTGAAGCTTTCTTT.

The chain couples TRBV5-5 to TRBJ2-5; D is perhaps TRBD2 (7 bases). The V gene's germline CDR1 is SGHKS and CDR2 YYEKEE (reference sequence). The CDR3 loop spans 16 amino acids. V lost 0 bases, J lost 4 bases, and 16 bases lay in between. CDR3 DNA: TGTGCCAGCAGCTTGGGTGCCAGGGGAGGGTTAGAGACCCAGTACTTC. Translating it yields CASSLGARGGLETQYF.

The chain employs TRBV7-2 and TRBJ2-1; TRBD2 is a possible D gene (7 bases). With 0 bases removed from V and 9 bases from J, the gap between germline ends came to 12 bases. The CDR3 runs to 14 residues. Germline V gene lookup returns CDR1 SGHTA and CDR2 FQGNSA. In nucleotides, the CDR3 is TGTGCCAGCAGCTTAGCGGGGGGGCTTGGTGAGCAGTTCTTC. Protein product: CASSLAGGLGEQFF.

This chain links TRBV7-3 with TRBJ2-1, with D uncertain. V shed 1 base and J shed 7 bases, with 8 bases lying between them. This CDR3 comprises 13 residues. Germline lookup yields CDR1 SGHTA and CDR2 FQGTGA. DNA for the CDR3: TGTGCCAGCAGCTTAAATGTTCCGAATGAGCAGTTCTTC. Residues: CASSLNVPNEQFF.

The chain combines TRBV6-2 or TRBV6-3 with TRBJ2-1, with 11 bases aligning to TRBD2. V shed 5 bases, J shed 7 bases, and the junction held 7 bases outside the gene matches. Germline CDR1 and CDR2: MNHEY and SVGEGT. This CDR3 region has 15 residues. CDR3 in amino acids: CASSGLAGGGNEQFF. In DNA, the CDR3 is TGTGCCAGCAGTGGGCTAGCGGGGGGAGGGAATGAGCAGTTCTTC.

The chain couples TRBV19 to TRBJ1-4; TRBD1 might be the D (6 bases). The length of the CDR3 is 17 residues. The germline gives CDR1 LNHDA, CDR2 SQIVND (reference sequence). The V end lost 5 bases, the J end lost 0 bases, and 16 bases lay between the germline ends. CDR3 in amino acids: CASSSWTVRATNEKLFF. The DNA for the CDR3 is TGTGCCAGTAGTTCCTGGACAGTAAGAGCAACTAATGAAAAACTGTTTTTT.

This clone was seen just once. V and J are TRBV5-4 and TRBJ1-2, with 7 nucleotides matching TRBD1. V shed 3 bases, J shed 0 bases, and the junction held 5 bases outside the gene matches. Looked up from germline, CDR1 is SGHNT and CDR2 is YYREEE (reference sequence). The CDR3 runs 15 residues. The CDR3 bases are TGTGCCAGCAGCTGGGGACAGACCACTAACTATGGCTACACCTTC. Translating it yields CASSWGQTTNYGYTF.

The chain couples TRBV5-4 to TRBJ2-1; 9 bases fit TRBD2. The V gene's germline CDR1 is SGHNT and CDR2 YYREEE (reference sequence). This CDR3 region has 15 residues. Trimming cost V 4 bases and J 6 bases; bases outside gene matches: 8. Here the CDR3 DNA reads TGTGCCAGCAGCCGAAGCGGGGGGCCCGTCAATGAGCAGTTCTTC. It yields the protein CASSRSGGPVNEQFF.

As DNA, the CDR3 is TGTGCCAGCAGCCAAGATGGGTGGAGGGGTGAAGCTTTCTTT. It encodes CASSQDGWRGEAFF. This chain links TRBV3-1 (or the pseudogene TRBV3-2) with TRBJ1-1, with D perhaps matching TRBD1 (5 bases). This CDR3 is built from 14 residues. Germline V lookup: CDR1 LGHDT, CDR2 YNNKEL (reference sequence). V lost 0 bases and J 7 bases, leaving 12 bases between the germline ends.

This clone was counted once. V and J are TRBV5-5 and TRBJ2-7; perhaps TRBD1 as D (5 bases). V lost 2 bases, J lost 5 bases, and 14 bases lay in between. CDR3 length equals 14 residues. From germline, CDR1 is SGHKS and CDR2 YYEKEE (reference sequence). The CDR3 protein is CASSFAQGFDEQYF. CDR3 DNA sequence: TGTGCCAGCAGCTTTGCCCAGGGTTTCGACGAGCAGTACTTC.

The rearrangement uses TRBV29-1 and TRBJ2-2; TRBD1 matches at 8 bases. The trim removed 7 bases at V and 0 bases at J, leaving 1 base unmatched. The germline V gene has CDR1 SQVTM and CDR2 ANQGSEA. CDR3 size: 13 residues. CDR3 loop: CSGGQANTGELFF. DNA for the CDR3: TGCAGCGGGGGACAGGCGAACACCGGGGAGCTGTTTTTT.